The 2 T cell receptor beta chains listed next were all sequenced from one sample in a study of blood T cell repertoires in COVID-19. Data came from immunoSEQ multiplex PCR; TCRdb stores just in-frame clones and leaves some out. The table lists 20,000 to 25,000 clones, about nine tenths of them singletons. The sample comprised peripheral blood. Receptors were obtained from a woman aged 70 to 79 with active COVID-19.

The chain combines TRBV19 with TRBJ2-5, with D perhaps matching TRBD1 (6 bases). Germline-derived CDR1 and CDR2 are LNHDA and SQIVND (reference sequence). V shed 5 bases and J shed 4 bases, with 11 bases lying between them. The CDR3 runs to 13 residues. CDR3 amino acids: CASSSTGTETQYF. For the CDR3, the DNA is TGTGCCAGTAGTTCGACAGGTACAGAGACCCAGTACTTC.

The V and J genes are TRBV18 and TRBJ1-2; 7 bases align to TRBD1. Germline loops: CDR1 KGHSH, CDR2 LQKENI. Unmatched junction bases numbered 9, after V lost 6 bases and J lost 8 bases. This CDR3 has 13 amino acids. In nucleotides, the CDR3 is TGTGCCAGCTCCCCGGGACAGAGAAGGGGCTACACCTTC. Residues: CASSPGQRRGYTF.